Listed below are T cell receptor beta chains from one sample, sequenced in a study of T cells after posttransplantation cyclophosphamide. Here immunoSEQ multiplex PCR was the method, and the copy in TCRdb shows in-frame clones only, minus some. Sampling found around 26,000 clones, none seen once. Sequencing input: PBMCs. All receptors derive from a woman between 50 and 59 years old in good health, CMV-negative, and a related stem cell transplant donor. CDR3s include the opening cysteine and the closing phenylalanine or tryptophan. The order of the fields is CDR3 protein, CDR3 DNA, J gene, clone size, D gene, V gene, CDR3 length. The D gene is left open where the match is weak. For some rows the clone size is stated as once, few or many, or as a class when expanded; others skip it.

CDR3: CASAGTGLFSYNEQFF
DNA: TGTGCTAGTGCCGGGACAGGTTTATTCTCCTACAATGAGCAGTTCTTC
J: TRBJ2-1
size: many
D: TRBD1
V: TRBV12-5
length: 16

CDR3: CASSLGASSNQPQHF
DNA: TGTGCCAGCAGCTTAGGGGCATCTAGCAATCAGCCCCAGCATTTT
J: TRBJ1-5
size: many
D: NA
V: TRBV11-2
length: 15

CDR3: CASSDGGFAGNTIYF
DNA: TGCGCCAGCAGTGACGGCGGGTTTGCTGGAAACACCATATATTTT
J: TRBJ1-3
size: many
D: NA
V: TRBV10-1
length: 15

CDR3: CASSHGQPASTDTQYF
DNA: TGTGCCAGCAGCCACGGACAGCCAGCTAGCACAGATACGCAGTATTTT
J: TRBJ2-3
size: many
D: NA
V: TRBV7-9
length: 16

CDR3: CALHSGRAYNEQFF
DNA: TGTGCCTTACACAGCGGGAGAGCCTACAATGAGCAGTTCTTC
J: TRBJ2-1
size: many
D: TRBD2
V: TRBV30
length: 14

CDR3: CASSPAGTSFYTEAFF
DNA: TGTGCCAGCTCACCAGCGGGGACCTCCTTTTACACTGAAGCTTTCTTT
J: TRBJ1-1
size: many
D: NA
V: TRBV18
length: 16

CDR3: CASSESRTGAEQYF
DNA: TGCGCCAGCAGTGAGTCTCGGACAGGGGCCGAGCAGTACTTC
J: TRBJ2-7
size: many
D: TRBD1
V: TRBV10-1
length: 14

CDR3: CASIPEGIQGSYEQYF
DNA: TGTGCCAGCATCCCAGAGGGAATACAGGGGAGCTACGAGCAGTACTTC
J: TRBJ2-7
size: NA
D: TRBD1
V: TRBV16
length: 16

CDR3: CASSLVKGGAGTGELFF
DNA: TGTGCCAGCAGCTTAGTGAAAGGGGGCGCCGGCACCGGGGAGCTGTTTTTT
J: TRBJ2-2
size: many
D: TRBD1
V: TRBV7-8
length: 17

CDR3: CASSPSTYEQYF
DNA: TGTGCCAGCTCACCAAGCACCTACGAGCAGTACTTC
J: TRBJ2-7
size: many
D: NA
V: TRBV18
length: 12

CDR3: CATGTDPGNIQYF
DNA: TGTGCCACCGGGACAGATCCGGGAAACATTCAGTACTTC
J: TRBJ2-4
size: many
D: TRBD1
V: TRBV7-2
length: 13

CDR3: CASGLGTGNNQPQHF
DNA: TGTGCTAGTGGTTTGGGGACAGGGAACAATCAGCCCCAGCATTTT
J: TRBJ1-5
size: many
D: TRBD1
V: TRBV12-5
length: 15

CDR3: CAYSGPRNEQFF
DNA: TGTGCCTATAGCGGTCCTAGAAATGAGCAGTTCTTC
J: TRBJ2-1
size: many
D: NA
V: TRBV30
length: 12

CDR3: CASSVSVGANSPLHF
DNA: TGTGCCAGCTCAGTCTCCGTTGGGGCTAATTCACCCCTCCACTTT
J: TRBJ1-6
size: many
D: NA
V: TRBV18
length: 15

CDR3: CASSLGLAGLGSTDTQYF
DNA: TGTGCCAGCAGCTTAGGCCTAGCGGGACTTGGTAGCACAGATACGCAGTATTTT
J: TRBJ2-3
size: many
D: TRBD2
V: TRBV5-6
length: 18

CDR3: CASSAQAGGQETQYF
DNA: TGTGCCAGCAGCGCCCAAGCGGGGGGGCAAGAGACCCAGTACTTC
J: TRBJ2-5
size: many
D: TRBD2
V: TRBV9
length: 15

CDR3: CASSLYRGASGETQYF
DNA: TGTGCCAGCAGTTTATACCGGGGGGCGTCCGGGGAGACCCAGTACTTC
J: TRBJ2-5
size: few
D: NA
V: TRBV27
length: 16

CDR3: CASSIDADSVNTEAFF
DNA: TGTGCCAGTAGTATAGATGCGGACAGTGTGAACACTGAAGCTTTCTTT
J: TRBJ1-1
size: many
D: NA
V: TRBV19
length: 16

CDR3: CASSLSAGTGKYEQYF
DNA: TGTGCCAGCAGCTTGTCAGCCGGGACAGGGAAATACGAGCAGTACTTC
J: TRBJ2-7
size: many
D: TRBD1
V: TRBV7-9
length: 16

CDR3: CASSPGGLRQDTEAFF
DNA: TGTGCCAGCTCACCCGGGGGGTTAAGGCAGGACACTGAAGCTTTCTTT
J: TRBJ1-1
size: many
D: NA
V: TRBV18
length: 16

CDR3: CASSSAGTGGSPLHF
DNA: TGTGCCAGCAGCTCAGCCGGGACAGGGGGTTCACCCCTCCACTTT
J: TRBJ1-6
size: many
D: TRBD1
V: TRBV5-4
length: 15

CDR3: CASSTSGGNTGELFF
DNA: TGTGCCAGCAGCACTAGCGGGGGGAACACCGGGGAGCTGTTTTTT
J: TRBJ2-2
size: many
D: TRBD2
V: TRBV7-8
length: 15

CDR3: CASSFSPAGGASPLHF
DNA: TGCGCCAGCAGCTTTTCCCCGGCAGGGGGTGCGTCACCCCTCCACTTT
J: TRBJ1-6
size: medium-sized
D: TRBD1
V: TRBV5-1
length: 16

CDR3: CASGSEGPLYGYTF
DNA: TGTGCTAGTGGTTCGGAGGGACCCCTCTATGGCTACACCTTC
J: TRBJ1-2
size: many
D: NA
V: TRBV12-5
length: 14

CDR3: CASSFVPGGISGANVLTF
DNA: TGTGCCAGCAGCTTCGTCCCAGGGGGCATCTCTGGGGCCAACGTCCTGACTTTC
J: TRBJ2-6
size: many
D: TRBD1
V: TRBV5-6
length: 18

CDR3: CASGPVGRVVTNYGYTF
DNA: TGTGCCAGTGGGCCCGTCGGGAGAGTTGTTACTAACTATGGCTACACCTTC
J: TRBJ1-2
size: many
D: NA
V: TRBV5-6
length: 17

CDR3: CAATTGGAGTGELFF
DNA: TGTGCCGCAACCACAGGGGGCGCGGGCACCGGGGAGCTGTTTTTT
J: TRBJ2-2
size: many
D: TRBD1
V: TRBV10-3
length: 15

CDR3: CASSSSLAGVYEQYF
DNA: TGTGCCAGCAGCTCCTCGCTAGCGGGGGTTTACGAGCAGTACTTC
J: TRBJ2-7
size: many
D: TRBD2
V: TRBV6-5
length: 15

CDR3: CATRQAGGIVSYEQYF
DNA: TGTGCCACTCGCCAAGCGGGAGGAATAGTATCCTACGAGCAGTACTTC
J: TRBJ2-7
size: many
D: TRBD2
V: TRBV10-3
length: 16